This passage covers 17 T cell receptor beta chains from one sample sequenced in a study of early T cells in non-severe SARS-CoV-2 infection. MiXCR, run by TCRdb on the 5' RACE reads, gives a single entry per CDR3 protein. The sample lists about 130,000 distinct CDR3 sequences; approximately 15% were seen once. Sequencing was performed on whole blood. The source is an adult who was a healthcare worker with PCR-confirmed SARS-CoV-2 infection or an uninfected control (not recorded which).

This clonotype appeared many times. V and J are TRBV19 and TRBJ2-2, with no clear D. CDR1 is LNHDA, CDR2 SQIVND, per germline (reference sequence). V lost 6 bases and J lost 1, with 6 bases in between. The CDR3 totals 13 residues. CDR3 amino acids: CASSSLNTGELFF. The CDR3, as DNA: TGTGCCAGTAGCTCTCTGAACACCGGGGAGCTGTTTTTT.

In this sample, this clonotype turned up a few times. The V call is TRBV5-1, the J call TRBJ1-1; D gene ambiguous. CDR1 and CDR2 from the germline V gene are SGHRS and YFSETQ. The CDR3 extends over 15 amino acids. V lost 0 bases and J 0 bases, leaving 9 bases between the germline ends. The CDR3 protein is CASSLEAVVNTEAFF. CDR3 sequence (DNA): TGCGCCAGCAGCTTGGAGGCCGTAGTGAACACTGAAGCTTTCTTT.

The chain combines TRBV6-2 or TRBV6-3 with TRBJ1-4, with D hard to call. The ends were cut back, 2 bases at V and 7 bases at J, with 11 bases in the middle. Germline CDR1 reads MNHEY; CDR2 reads SVGEGT. This CDR3 contains 14 residues. The CDR3 protein is CASSYNSDPEKLFF. In nucleotides, the CDR3 is TGTGCCAGCAGTTACAACAGTGATCCTGAAAAACTGTTTTTT.

This clonotype was seen only a few times. The chain links TRBV30 to TRBJ1-1; D is possibly TRBD1 (5 bases). The V end lost 5 bases, the J end lost 3 bases, and 10 bases lay between the germline ends. The CDR3 length is 12 residues. Germline V CDR1 and CDR2: GTSNPN, SVGIG (reference sequence). The CDR3: CAWGRGDTEAFF. The CDR3, as DNA: TGTGCCTGGGGGAGAGGGGACACTGAAGCTTTCTTT.

This clonotype was seen a few times. The chain recombines TRBV7-8 with TRBJ1-6; D call uncertain. V was cut by 2 bases and J by 9 bases, with 23 bases left in between. Germline CDR1 reads SGHVS; CDR2 reads FQNEAQ. CDR3 length: 18 residues. The CDR3 nucleotides read TGTGCCAGCAGCTTAATCTCTCTGTCGGGCTTAAGTAGTTCACCCCTCCACTTT. Translated: CASSLISLSGLSSSPLHF. Combining the CDR3 with reference TRBV7-8 and TRBJ1-6 gives the whole variable domain GAGVSQSPRYKVAKRGQDVALRCDPISGHVSLFWYQQALGQGPEFLTYFQNEAQLDKSGLPSDRFFAERPEGSVSTLKIQRTQQEDSAVYLCASSLISLSGLSSSPLHFGNGTRLTVT.

The gene calls are TRBV20-1 and TRBJ1-1; D is unresolved. This CDR3 has 14 residues. Trimming removed 6 bases at V and 2 bases at J, with 16 bases between. CDR1 and CDR2 (germline): DFQATT, SNEGSKA (reference sequence). The CDR3: CSAVRGSINTEAFF. For the CDR3, the DNA is TGCAGTGCCGTGAGAGGCAGCATAAACACTGAAGCTTTCTTT.

This clonotype was counted a single time. The chain recombines TRBV27 with TRBJ2-5; no firm D call. CDR3 length: 13 residues. Germline CDR1 MNHEY, CDR2 SMNVEV (reference sequence). V shed 3 bases and J shed 5 bases, with 10 bases lying between them. CDR3 region: CASSFSPSETQYF. The CDR3 nucleotides are TGTGCCAGCAGTTTCAGCCCCTCGGAGACCCAGTACTTC.

The rearrangement joins TRBV6-6 to TRBJ2-4; D not certain. The CDR3 is 13 residues long. The V and J ends lost 0 bases and 5 bases respectively, with 5 bases between them. Per the germline V gene, CDR1 is MNHNY and CDR2 is SVGAGI (reference sequence). The CDR3 DNA sequence: TGTGCCAGCAGTTACTCGACACAAAACATTCAGTACTTC. Encoded protein: CASSYSTQNIQYF.

This clonotype was seen more than once but under ten times. The rearrangement links TRBV9 to TRBJ2-7; 10 nucleotides match TRBD2. The CDR3 is 14 residues long. Germline trimming cut 2 bases from V and 6 bases from J; bases unmatched to any gene: 5. In germline, CDR1 is SGDLS, CDR2 YYNGEE. The CDR3 here is CASSVSSGGAEQYF. CDR3 in DNA: TGTGCCAGCAGCGTCTCTAGCGGGGGAGCCGAGCAGTACTTC.

The CDR3, as DNA: TGCAGCGTTGCAGGGGGACAGGGGGCCGGCGAGCAGTTCTTC. It specifies CSVAGGQGAGEQFF. This chain links TRBV29-1 with TRBJ2-1, with 12 bases identical to TRBD1. Looked up from germline, CDR1 is SQVTM and CDR2 is ANQGSEA. The CDR3 totals 14 residues. After removal of 4 bases from V and 10 bases from J, the junction contained 8 bases not matched to a gene.

This chain links TRBV10-3 with TRBJ2-7; maybe TRBD2 (5 bases). This CDR3 spans 17 amino acids. Germline CDR1 and CDR2: ENHRY and SYGVKD. Trimming removed 5 bases from V and 0 bases from J, with 20 bases in between. The CDR3 DNA is TGTGCCATCAGTATTTGGGTCCCTAGCCGGAGCTCCTACGAGCAGTACTTC. This sequence encodes CAISIWVPSRSSYEQYF.

The V call is TRBV20-1, the J call TRBJ1-1; TRBD1 agrees at 10 bases. The CDR3 runs to 14 residues. V shed 5 bases, J shed 4 bases, and the junction held 7 bases outside the gene matches. Germline CDR1 DFQATT, CDR2 SNEGSKA (reference sequence). DNA of the CDR3: TGCAGTGCTCTAGGGACAGGGGAGGTCACTGAAGCTTTCTTT. Its protein product is CSALGTGEVTEAFF.

This clonotype was observed a few times. The genes are TRBV7-8 and TRBJ2-5, with unresolved D. This CDR3 comprises 11 residues. Germline loops: CDR1 SGHVS, CDR2 FQNEAQ. Deletions cut 5 bases from V and 5 bases from J, with 6 bases between. The CDR3 spells CASSPMETQYF. CDR3 nucleotides: TGTGCCAGCAGCCCTATGGAGACCCAGTACTTC.

The chain has TRBV29-1 and TRBJ1-3; D not resolved. From germline, CDR1 is SQVTM and CDR2 ANQGSEA. The CDR3 loop spans 12 amino acids. V lost 6 bases, J lost 2 bases, and 8 bases lay in between. The CDR3 sequence: CSVNLAGNTIYF. The CDR3 region has the DNA TGCAGCGTAAACCTGGCTGGAAACACCATATATTTT.

This clonotype was counted many times. V and J are TRBV14 and TRBJ2-3; no firm D call. This CDR3 region has 12 residues. Trimming left V 0 bases short and J 5 bases short, with 3 bases between. The germline V gene encodes CDR1 SGHDN and CDR2 FVKESK. The CDR3 coding sequence is TGTGCCAGCAGCCAAGATGGAGATACGCAGTATTTT. Translating gives CASSQDGDTQYF.

The sample holds a few counts of this clonotype. The chain is built from TRBV7-9 and TRBJ1-3, with no clear D. CDR3 length: 13 residues. The germline V gene has CDR1 SEHNR and CDR2 FQNEAQ (reference sequence). V gave up 3 bases and J gave up 8 bases, with 11 bases separating them. For the CDR3, the DNA is TGTGCCAGCAGCTTCCGGTTGGAGGACACCATATATTTT. Translation: CASSFRLEDTIYF.

The J gene is TRBJ2-2, the V gene TRBV27; D possibly corresponds to TRBD2 (6 bases). Germline values: CDR1 MNHEY, CDR2 SMNVEV (reference sequence). The CDR3 spans 14 residues. Trimming shortened V by 3 bases and J by 5 bases, and 10 bases separated the two germline ends. CDR3 DNA sequence: TGTGCCAGCAGTTTCCGGGAGAGGACCGGGGAGCTGTTTTTT. Translating it yields CASSFRERTGELFF.